This TCR beta chain was sequenced in a study of shared clonotypes between healthy human individuals. Findings and limits, study-wide: Naive subsets tended to show greater estimated richness than memory subsets.

CDR1 and CDR2 from the germline V gene are SGHRS and YFSETQ. This CDR3 comprises 13 residues. Trimming removed 0 bases at V and 6 bases at J, with 9 bases between. Data came from immunoSEQ multiplex PCR; TCRdb stores just in-frame clones and leaves some out. The sample has approximately 940,000 clones, about 80% seen once; the top ten hold around 1.5%. Comments on this clone: The antigen is unknown.

The clonotype was recovered from a man aged 18 to 30 in good health. The V gene is TRBV5-1, the J gene TRBJ1-2; TRBD1 might be the D (5 bases). Input material: memory CD4+ T cells sorted from blood. Stated subset: CD45RA-negative fraction. The DNA for the CDR3 is TGCGCCAGCAGCTTGGGGGGGAACGATGGCTACACCTTC. This sequence encodes CASSLGGNDGYTF.